The 14 T cell receptor beta chains in this list originate from one sample, sequenced in a study of blood T cell repertoires in COVID-19. Using immunoSEQ multiplex PCR, the repertoire was profiled, and TCRdb retains in-frame clones only, with some absent. The profile shows about 100,000 clones, around 88% of them singletons. Specimen: peripheral blood. The source of these receptors is a human donor in a cohort sampled during active COVID-19.

This sequence joins TRBV4-2 and TRBJ2-6; 7 nucleotides agree with TRBD1. V lost 6 bases to trimming and J lost 2 bases; unmatched junction nucleotides: 4. The CDR3 sequence is 15 residues long. The germline gives CDR1 LGHNA, CDR2 YNFKEQ. Here the CDR3 DNA reads TGTGCCAGCAGGGCCGACAGGGCTGGGGCCAACGTCCTGACTTTC. Translation gives CASRADRAGANVLTF.

J is TRBJ1-4 and V is TRBV30, with D uncertain. Germline V gene data show CDR1 as GTSNPN and CDR2 as SVGIG (reference sequence). Trimming shortened V by 0 bases and J by 4 bases, and 12 bases separated the two germline ends. The CDR3 is 15 residues long. The chain's CDR3 is CAWSVRRQSNEKLFF. The CDR3 nucleotides read TGTGCCTGGAGTGTAAGGCGGCAGAGTAATGAAAAACTGTTTTTT.

CDR3 protein: CASSLGYYTEAFF. The DNA of the CDR3 is TGTGCCAGCAGCTTAGGGTATTATACTGAAGCTTTCTTT. J is TRBJ1-1 and V is TRBV13; D ambiguous. CDR3 length: 13 amino acids. Trimming shortened V by 0 bases and J by 5 bases, and 7 bases separated the two germline ends. Germline CDR1 reads PRHDT; CDR2 reads FYEKMQ (reference sequence).

V is TRBV4-3 and J is TRBJ1-2; D unclear. The CDR3 loop spans 15 amino acids. V lost 1 base, J lost 5 bases, and 14 bases lay in between. Germline V gene sequence: CDR1 LGHNA, CDR2 YSLEER. CDR3 sequence (DNA): TGCGCCAGCAGCCAAGGGTGGCTCTCGGGGTATGGCTACACCTTC. It yields the protein CASSQGWLSGYGYTF.

This clone was seen a single time. The chain joins TRBV23-1 to TRBJ2-1; possibly TRBD1 for D (5 bases). TRBV23-1 qualifies as an ORF whose function is uncertain. The V end lost 2 bases, the J end lost 5 bases, and 10 bases lay between the germline ends. CDR3 length equals 14 residues. The CDR3 sequence is CASSQLPQDNEQFF. The CDR3 region has the DNA TGCGCCAGCAGTCAACTCCCACAGGACAATGAGCAGTTCTTC.

The V gene is TRBV6-4, the J gene TRBJ2-5; possible D gene TRBD2, 6 bases. With 6 bases removed from V and 1 base from J, the gap between germline ends came to 15 bases. CDR1 is MRHNA and CDR2 is SNTAGT in the germline V gene. The CDR3 totals 15 residues. CDR3 loop: CASSPTEGSQETQYF. Written as DNA, the CDR3 is TGTGCCAGCAGCCCGACGGAGGGATCCCAAGAGACCCAGTACTTC.

V gene TRBV2 combines with J gene TRBJ2-2, with 7 bases that match TRBD2. Germline V gene sequence: CDR1 SNHLY, CDR2 FYNNEI. The CDR3 is 14 residues long. V was pared by 2 bases and J by 6 bases, with 3 bases of the junction left unmatched. The DNA of the CDR3 is TGTGCCAGCAGTGAACTGACTAGCCCCGGGGAGCTGTTTTTT. Its protein is CASSELTSPGELFF. Looking up the rest from reference TRBV2 and TRBJ2-2 gives the full variable domain: EPEVTQTPSHQVTQMGQEVILRCVPISNHLYFYWYRQILGQKVEFLVSFYNNEISEKSEIFDDQFSVERPDGSNFTLKIRSTKLEDSAMYFCASSELTSPGELFFGEGSRLTVL.

The chain employs TRBV28 and TRBJ1-4, with unresolved D. V was clipped by 5 bases and J by 6 bases, with 4 bases between them. The germline CDR1 and CDR2 sequences are MDHEN and SYDVKM. The CDR3 has 11 residues. Here the CDR3 DNA reads TGTGCCAGCAGTGCGGATGAAAAACTGTTTTTT. This translates into CASSADEKLFF.

The chain couples TRBV6-2 or TRBV6-3 to TRBJ1-5; 10 bases fit TRBD1. The junction had 12 bases not matched to a gene; V was cut back by 6 bases and J by 7 bases. Germline-derived CDR1 and CDR2 are MNHEY and SVGEGT. The CDR3 has 16 residues. Here the CDR3 reads CASSDRGREKGQPQHF. The CDR3 coding sequence is TGTGCCAGCAGCGACAGGGGGCGCGAGAAGGGGCAGCCCCAGCATTTT.

The CDR3 reads CASSQGIRDLGSYGITGELFF. The DNA for the CDR3 is TGTGCCAGCAGCCAAGGAATAAGAGACTTAGGCTCTTACGGGATTACCGGGGAGCTGTTTTTT. The rearrangement links TRBV3-1 (or the pseudogene TRBV3-2) to TRBJ2-2; perhaps TRBD2 as D (5 bases). V was trimmed by 1 base and J by 5 bases, leaving 29 bases between them. Per germline, CDR1 LGHDT and CDR2 YNNKEL (reference sequence). The CDR3 is 21 residues long.

The J gene is TRBJ2-3, the V gene TRBV4-2; 7 bases agree with TRBD1. With 4 bases clipped from V and 2 bases from J, the junction kept 12 bases outside the gene matches. This CDR3 region has 17 residues. Germline CDR1 reads LGHNA; CDR2 reads YNFKEQ. The CDR3: CASSPRQGPSVTDTQYF. The DNA for the CDR3 is TGTGCCAGCAGCCCCCGACAGGGCCCCTCCGTCACAGATACGCAGTATTTT.

This clone was counted a single time. V is TRBV28 and J is TRBJ1-5; D is possibly TRBD1 (6 bases). Germline-derived CDR1 and CDR2 are MDHEN and SYDVKM. V was clipped by 6 bases and J by 2 bases, with 11 bases between them. This CDR3 spans 14 amino acids. The CDR3 coding sequence is TGTGCCAGCAGGAGGGGGTGGGGCAATCAGCCCCAGCATTTT. This gives the protein CASRRGWGNQPQHF.

V and J are TRBV9 and TRBJ1-1, with D tentatively TRBD1 (5 bases). With 7 bases removed from V and 4 bases from J, the gap between germline ends came to 11 bases. The CDR3 consists of 12 residues. CDR1 and CDR2 from the germline V gene are SGDLS and YYNGEE. The CDR3 bases are TGTGCCAGCGGCAGGGAGGCCACTGAAGCTTTCTTT. Its translation: CASGREATEAFF. Full variable domain (missing parts from reference TRBV9 and TRBJ1-1): DSGVTQTPKHLITATGQRVTLRCSPRSGDLSVYWYQQSLDQGLQFLIQYYNGEERAKGNILERFSAQQFPDLHSELNLSSLELGDSALYFCASGREATEAFFGQGTRLTVV.

The chain carries TRBV11-2 and TRBJ2-7; 14 bases are a match to TRBD2. Germline CDR1 and CDR2: SGHAT and FQNNGV. The CDR3 runs 17 residues. J gave up 4 bases and V 5 bases, and 10 bases lay outside the gene matches. This CDR3 reads CASSVGTSGRNPYEQYF. The CDR3 DNA reads TGTGCCAGCAGCGTAGGGACTAGCGGGAGAAATCCTTACGAGCAGTACTTC.